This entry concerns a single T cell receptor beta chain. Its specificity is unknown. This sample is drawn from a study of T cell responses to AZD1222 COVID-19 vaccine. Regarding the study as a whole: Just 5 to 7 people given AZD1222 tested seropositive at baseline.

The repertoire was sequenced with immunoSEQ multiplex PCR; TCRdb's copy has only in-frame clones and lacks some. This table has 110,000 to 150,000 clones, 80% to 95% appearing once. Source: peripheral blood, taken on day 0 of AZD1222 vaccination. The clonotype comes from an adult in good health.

CDR3 sequence: CASSQDSTGRAFF. DNA of the CDR3: TGTGCCAGCAGCCAAGATTCGACAGGGCGAGCTTTCTTT. The genes are TRBV3-1 (or the pseudogene TRBV3-2) and TRBJ1-1; 7 nucleotides match TRBD1. The CDR3 consists of 13 residues. Trimming took 0 bases from V and 10 from J; bases not matched to a gene: 5. The germline CDR1 and CDR2 sequences are LGHDT and YNNKEL (reference sequence).